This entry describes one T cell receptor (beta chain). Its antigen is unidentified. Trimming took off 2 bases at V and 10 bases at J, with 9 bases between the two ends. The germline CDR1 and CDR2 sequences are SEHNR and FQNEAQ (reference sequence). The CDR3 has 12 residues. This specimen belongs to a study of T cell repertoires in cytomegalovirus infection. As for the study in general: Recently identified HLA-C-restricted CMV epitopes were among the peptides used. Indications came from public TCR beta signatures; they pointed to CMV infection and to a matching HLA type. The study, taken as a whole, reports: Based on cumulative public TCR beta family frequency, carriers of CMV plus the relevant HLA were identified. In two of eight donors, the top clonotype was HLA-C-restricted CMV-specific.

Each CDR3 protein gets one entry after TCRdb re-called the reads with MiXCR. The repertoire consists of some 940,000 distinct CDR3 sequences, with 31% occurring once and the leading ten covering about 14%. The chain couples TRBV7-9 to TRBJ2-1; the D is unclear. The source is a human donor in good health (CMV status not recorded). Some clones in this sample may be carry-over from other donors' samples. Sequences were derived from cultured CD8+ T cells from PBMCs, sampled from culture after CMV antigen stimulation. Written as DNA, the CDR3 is TGTGCCAGCAGCTTAACCAGAATGGAGCAGTTCTTC. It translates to CASSLTRMEQFF. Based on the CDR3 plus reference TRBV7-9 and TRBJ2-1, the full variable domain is DTGVSQNPRHKITKRGQNVTFRCDPISEHNRLYWYRQTLGQGPEFLTYFQNEAQLEKSRLLSDRFSAERPKGSFSTLEIQRTEQGDSAMYLCASSLTRMEQFFGPGTRLTVL.